The clone carrying this TCR beta chain has at least ten counts. MiXCR was run by TCRdb on the reads, yielding one entry per CDR3 protein. Of 740,000 or so distinct CDR3 sequences detected, roughly 36% appear once; the ten largest clones hold 2.5% to 3.5%. This sample is drawn from a study of T cell repertoires in cytomegalovirus infection. Study in general: Public TCR beta signatures indicated both CMV infection and matching HLA type.

The CDR3 sequence is 14 residues long. V gave up 3 bases and J gave up 2 bases; unmatched junction bases: 1. Germline V gene sequence: CDR1 SGHRS, CDR2 YFSETQ. Sequencing was carried out using PBMCs. The sequence was obtained from a human donor in good health (CMV status not recorded). Some clones in this sample may be carry-over from other donors' samples. The gene calls are TRBV5-1 and TRBJ1-2; 10 positions match TRBD1. The CDR3 sequence is CASSWTGGNYGYTF. The DNA of the CDR3 is TGCGCCAGCAGCTGGACAGGGGGGAACTATGGCTACACCTTC.